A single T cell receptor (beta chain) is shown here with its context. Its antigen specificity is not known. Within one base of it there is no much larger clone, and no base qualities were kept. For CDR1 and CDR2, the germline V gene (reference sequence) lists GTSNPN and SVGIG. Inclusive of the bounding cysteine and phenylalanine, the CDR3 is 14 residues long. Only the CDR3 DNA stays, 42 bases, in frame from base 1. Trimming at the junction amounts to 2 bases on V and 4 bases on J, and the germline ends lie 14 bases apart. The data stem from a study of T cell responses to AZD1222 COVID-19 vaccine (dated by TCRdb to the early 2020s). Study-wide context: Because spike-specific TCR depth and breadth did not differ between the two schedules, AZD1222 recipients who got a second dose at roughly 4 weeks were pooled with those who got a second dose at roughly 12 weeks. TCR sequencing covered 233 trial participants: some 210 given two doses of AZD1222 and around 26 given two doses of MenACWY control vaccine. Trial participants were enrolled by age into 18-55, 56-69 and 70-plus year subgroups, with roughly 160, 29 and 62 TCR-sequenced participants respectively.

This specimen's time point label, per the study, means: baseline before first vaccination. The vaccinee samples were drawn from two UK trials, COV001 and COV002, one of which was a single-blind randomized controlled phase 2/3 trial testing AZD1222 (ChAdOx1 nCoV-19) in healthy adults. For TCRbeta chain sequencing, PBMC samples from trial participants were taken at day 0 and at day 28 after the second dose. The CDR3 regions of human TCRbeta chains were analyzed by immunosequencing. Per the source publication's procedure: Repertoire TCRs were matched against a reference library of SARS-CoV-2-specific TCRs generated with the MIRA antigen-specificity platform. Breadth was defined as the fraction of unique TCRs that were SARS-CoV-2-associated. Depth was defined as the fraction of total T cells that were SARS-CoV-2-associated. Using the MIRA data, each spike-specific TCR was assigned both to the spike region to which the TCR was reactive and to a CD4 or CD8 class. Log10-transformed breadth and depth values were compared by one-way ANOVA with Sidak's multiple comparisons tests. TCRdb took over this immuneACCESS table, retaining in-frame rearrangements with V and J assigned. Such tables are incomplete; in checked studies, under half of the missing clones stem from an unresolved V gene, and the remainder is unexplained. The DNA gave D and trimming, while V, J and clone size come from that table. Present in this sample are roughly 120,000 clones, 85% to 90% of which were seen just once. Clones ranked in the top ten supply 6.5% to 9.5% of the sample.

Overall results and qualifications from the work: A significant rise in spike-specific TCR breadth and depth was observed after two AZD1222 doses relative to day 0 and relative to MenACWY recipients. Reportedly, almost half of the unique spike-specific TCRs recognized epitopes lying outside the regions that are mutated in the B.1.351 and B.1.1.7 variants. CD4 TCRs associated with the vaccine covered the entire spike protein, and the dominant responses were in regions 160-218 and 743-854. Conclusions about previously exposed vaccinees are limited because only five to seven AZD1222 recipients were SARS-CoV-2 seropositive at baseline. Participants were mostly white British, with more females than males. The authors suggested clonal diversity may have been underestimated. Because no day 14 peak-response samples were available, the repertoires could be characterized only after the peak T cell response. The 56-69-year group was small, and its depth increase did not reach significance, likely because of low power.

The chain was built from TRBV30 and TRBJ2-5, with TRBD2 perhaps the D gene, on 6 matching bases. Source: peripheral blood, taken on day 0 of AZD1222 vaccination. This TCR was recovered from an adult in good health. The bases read TGTGCCTGGAGTCCCGGCCTCGGGGGAGAGACCCAGTACTTC. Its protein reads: CAWSPGLGGETQYF.